The clone carrying this T cell receptor (beta chain) was picked up a small number of times. Its antigen is unidentified. TCRdb redid the calling of the RACE reads with MiXCR, one entry per CDR3 protein. The sample shows roughly 200,000 distinct CDR3 sequences, more than 20% of them seen only once. This entry comes from a study of human T cells and chemical hapten exposure. The wider study: TCR yield per sample varied, mainly due to pooled library volumes.

Study-wide results and caveats: Following DPC sensitization, TCRs present above 1 in 1000 frequency showed no change. Compared to controls, expanded TCRs made significantly more large clusters of similar CDR3s.

Germline CDR1 is SEHNR and CDR2 is FQNEAQ (reference sequence). The CDR3 spans 13 residues. The V gene lost 11 bases and the J gene lost 1 base, with 14 bases spanning the gap. Time point in this sample: patch test 3, about 24 weeks after DPC sensitization. The treatment is: therapeutic diphenylcyclopropenone sensitization with weekly scalp DPC. The sequence came from a woman aged 40 to 50 with alopecia areata. Some clones in this sample may be carry-over from other donors' samples. The sequences come from whole blood, collected in connection with sensitization to the hapten diphenylcyclopropenone (DPC). This rearrangement joins TRBV7-9 to TRBJ1-1; D ambiguous. The CDR3 DNA sequence: TGTGCCGCTGGGAGGCAGGAGAACACTGAAGCTTTCTTT. It encodes CAAGRQENTEAFF.